The source of this T cell receptor beta chain is a study of monozygotic twins with inflammatory bowel disease. Reprocessing the 5' RACE reads, TCRdb reports a single entry for every CDR3 protein and omits DNA. In total, the table holds around 380,000 distinct CDR3 sequences. The CDR3 loop spans 16 amino acids. CDR1 and CDR2 (germline): SGHTA, FQGNSA. This receptor was taken from a human donor with ulcerative colitis or Crohn's disease, or a healthy co-twin of an affected twin (not recorded which). V usage is TRBV7-2 and J usage is TRBJ1-6; TCRdb picks TRBD1, but there is no DNA to check that call. Material for sequencing was blood. The chain's CDR3 is CASSKTGTSYNSPLHF.